This T cell receptor (beta chain) was captured by sequencing in a study of cytomegalovirus exposure and HLA in healthy donors. For the study at large: Findings of an earlier analysis included 110 million or so unique TCR beta sequences from roughly 200 million T cells.

Primers included in the PCR were 60 Vbeta and 13 Jbeta primers. Some clones are missing from TCRdb's copy, which holds only in-frame ones; the method was immunoSEQ multiplex PCR. The sample has about 250,000 clones, 80% seen once. The length of the CDR3 is 14 residues. Trimming stripped 3 bases from V and 3 bases from J, with 12 bases between. Germline V gene sequence: CDR1 LNHDA, CDR2 SQIVND (reference sequence). V usage is TRBV19 and J usage is TRBJ2-7; maybe TRBD1 (5 bases). The sample was PBMCs. The sequence was obtained from a girl aged 2 to 9 in good health and CMV-seronegative. The chain's CDR3 is CASSIGDSRYEQYF. Here the CDR3 DNA reads TGTGCCAGTAGTATTGGTGACAGCCGCTACGAGCAGTACTTC.